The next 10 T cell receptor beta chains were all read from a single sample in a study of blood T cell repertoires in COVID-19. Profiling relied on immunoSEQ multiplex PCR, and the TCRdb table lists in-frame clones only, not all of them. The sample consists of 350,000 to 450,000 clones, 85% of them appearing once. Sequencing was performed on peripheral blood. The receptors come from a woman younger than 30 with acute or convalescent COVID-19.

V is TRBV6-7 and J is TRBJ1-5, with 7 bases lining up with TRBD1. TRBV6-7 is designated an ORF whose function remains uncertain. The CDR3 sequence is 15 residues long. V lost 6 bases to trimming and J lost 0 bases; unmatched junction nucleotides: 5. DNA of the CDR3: TGTGCCAGCAGGACAGGGAGAGATAGCAATCAGCCCCAGCATTTT. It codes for CASRTGRDSNQPQHF.

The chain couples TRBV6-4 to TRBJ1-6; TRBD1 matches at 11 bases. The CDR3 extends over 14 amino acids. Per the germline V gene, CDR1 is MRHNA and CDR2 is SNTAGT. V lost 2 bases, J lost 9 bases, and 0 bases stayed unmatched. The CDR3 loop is CASSDGQGASPLHF. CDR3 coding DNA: TGTGCCAGCAGTGACGGACAGGGGGCTTCACCCCTCCACTTT.

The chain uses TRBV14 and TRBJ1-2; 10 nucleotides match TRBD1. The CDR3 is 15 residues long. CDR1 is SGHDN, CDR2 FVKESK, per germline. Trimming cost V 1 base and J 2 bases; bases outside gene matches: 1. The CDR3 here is CASSQGDRGNYGYTF. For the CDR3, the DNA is TGTGCCAGCAGCCAAGGGGACAGGGGCAACTATGGCTACACCTTC.

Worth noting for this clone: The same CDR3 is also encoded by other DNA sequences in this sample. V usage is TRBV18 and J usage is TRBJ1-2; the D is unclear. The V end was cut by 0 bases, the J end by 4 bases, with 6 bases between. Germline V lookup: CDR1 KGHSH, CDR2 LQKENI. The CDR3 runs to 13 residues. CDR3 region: CASSPPSFYGYTF. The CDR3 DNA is TGTGCCAGCTCACCACCGTCTTTCTATGGCTACACCTTC.

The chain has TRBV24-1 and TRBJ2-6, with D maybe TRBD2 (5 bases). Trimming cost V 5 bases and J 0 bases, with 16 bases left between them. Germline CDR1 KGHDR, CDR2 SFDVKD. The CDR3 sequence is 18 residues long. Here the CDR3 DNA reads TGTGCCACCAGTGGGGCGGGCAGCGACCTCTCTGGGGCCAACGTCCTGACTTTC. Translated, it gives CATSGAGSDLSGANVLTF.

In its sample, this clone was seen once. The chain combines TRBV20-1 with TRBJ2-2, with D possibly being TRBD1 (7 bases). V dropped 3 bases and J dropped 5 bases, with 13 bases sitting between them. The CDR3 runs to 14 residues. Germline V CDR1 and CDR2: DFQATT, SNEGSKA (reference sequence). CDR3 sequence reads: CSASKTGRTGELFF. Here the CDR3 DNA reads TGCAGTGCTAGTAAGACAGGGAGGACCGGGGAGCTGTTTTTT.

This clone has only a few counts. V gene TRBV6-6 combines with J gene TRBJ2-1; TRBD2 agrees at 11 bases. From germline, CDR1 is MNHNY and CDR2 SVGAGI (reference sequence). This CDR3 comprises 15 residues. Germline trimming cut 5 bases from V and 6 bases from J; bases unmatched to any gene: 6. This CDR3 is CASSALAGVINEQFF. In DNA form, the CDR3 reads TGTGCCAGCAGTGCACTAGCGGGAGTAATCAATGAGCAGTTCTTC.

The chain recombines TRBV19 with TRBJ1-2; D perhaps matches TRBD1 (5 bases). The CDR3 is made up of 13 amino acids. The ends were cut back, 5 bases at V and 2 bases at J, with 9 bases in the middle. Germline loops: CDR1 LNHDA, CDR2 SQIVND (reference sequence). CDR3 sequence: CASSETANYGYTF. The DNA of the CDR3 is TGTGCCAGTAGTGAGACAGCGAACTATGGCTACACCTTC.

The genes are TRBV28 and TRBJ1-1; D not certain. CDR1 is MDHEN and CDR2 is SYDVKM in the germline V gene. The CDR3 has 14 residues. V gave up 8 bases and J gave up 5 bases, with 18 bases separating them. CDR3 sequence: CASPSGPGGTEAFF. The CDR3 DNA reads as TGTGCCAGCCCTAGCGGCCCCGGAGGGACTGAAGCTTTCTTT.

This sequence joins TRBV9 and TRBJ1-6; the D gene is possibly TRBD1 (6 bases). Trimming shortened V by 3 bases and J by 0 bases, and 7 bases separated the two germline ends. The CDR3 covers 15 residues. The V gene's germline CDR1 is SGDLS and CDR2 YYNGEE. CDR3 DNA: TGTGCCAGCAGCGCGGACAGCTCCTATAATTCACCCCTCCACTTT. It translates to CASSADSSYNSPLHF.